This entry is about one T cell receptor (beta chain). Its target is unknown. The CDR3 spans 13 residues. The V gene's germline CDR1 is SEHNR and CDR2 FQNEAQ (reference sequence). The V and J ends lost 5 bases and 11 bases respectively, with 16 bases between them. These data are taken from a study of T cells in Graves' hyperthyroidism and ophthalmopathy. Amplified TCR beta CDR3 regions came from RNA transcripts. First-round RT-PCR of the TCR CDR3 relied on the HTBI primer set. TCRdb redid the calling of the multiplex PCR reads with MiXCR, one entry per CDR3 protein. This sample has about 380,000 distinct CDR3 sequences, with 15% to 20% found just once. Each diagnosis was grounded in clinical symptoms, serum thyroxine and TRAb, thyroid ultrasound, and orbital computed tomography. Study conclusions and caveats: Most expanded thyroid clonotypes above 0.001 recurred in blood.

The clonotype originates from a young man with Graves' ophthalmopathy. The sample was blood. The chain joins TRBV7-9 to TRBJ2-1, with D unclear. The CDR3 DNA reads as TGTGCCAGCAGCCAAGTGACTCAGGTTCAGCAGTTCTTC. Amino acids: CASSQVTQVQQFF.